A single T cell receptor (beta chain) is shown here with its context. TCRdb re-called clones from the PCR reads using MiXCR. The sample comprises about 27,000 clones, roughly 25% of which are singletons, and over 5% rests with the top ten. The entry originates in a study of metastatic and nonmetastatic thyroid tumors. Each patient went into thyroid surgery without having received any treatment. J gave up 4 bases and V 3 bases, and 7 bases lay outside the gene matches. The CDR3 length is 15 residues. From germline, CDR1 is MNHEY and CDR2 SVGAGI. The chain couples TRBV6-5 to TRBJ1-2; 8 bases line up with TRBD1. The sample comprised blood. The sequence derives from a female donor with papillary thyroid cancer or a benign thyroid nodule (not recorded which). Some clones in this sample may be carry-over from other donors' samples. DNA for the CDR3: TGTGCCAGCAGTTATAGACGGACAGGGACCTATGGCTACACCTTC. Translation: CASSYRRTGTYGYTF.